Below are 11 T cell receptor beta chains sequenced from a single sample in a study of cytomegalovirus exposure and HLA in healthy donors. Researchers ran the PCR with 60 Vbeta and 13 Jbeta primers. Repertoires were generated with immunoSEQ multiplex PCR, while TCRdb's copy carries only in-frame clones and drops some. The table lists roughly 150,000 clones, over 80% of them singletons. The sequencing sample was made of PBMCs. The receptors were sampled from a boy aged 2 to 10 in good health and CMV-seronegative.

The CDR3 nucleotides are TGTGCCTGGAGTGAAACAGGACAGCCAGCTAACTATGGCTACACCTTC. Protein product: CAWSETGQPANYGYTF. J is TRBJ1-2 and V is TRBV30; TRBD1 is a possible D gene (6 bases). Germline CDR1 GTSNPN, CDR2 SVGIG (reference sequence). CDR3 length: 16 amino acids. Trimming removed 1 base from V and 0 bases from J, with 15 bases in between. Variable domain in full (rest from reference TRBV30 and TRBJ1-2): SQTIHQWPATLVQPVGSPLSLECTVEGTSNPNLYWYRQAAGRGLQLLFYSVGIGQISSEVPQNLSASRPQDRQFILSSKKLLLSDSGFYLCAWSETGQPANYGYTFGSGTRLTVV.

V gene TRBV5-1 combines with J gene TRBJ2-3, with D possibly TRBD1 on 6 matching bases. Trimming removed 4 bases from V and 0 bases from J, with 12 bases in between. This CDR3 is 15 amino acids long. Germline-derived CDR1 and CDR2 are SGHRS and YFSETQ. The DNA of the CDR3 is TGCGCCAGCAGCCAAGAGGGGACAAGCACAGATACGCAGTATTTT. Its translation: CASSQEGTSTDTQYF.

The chain carries TRBV5-6 and TRBJ1-1; TRBD1 agrees at 7 bases. V gave up 1 base and J gave up 6 bases; unmatched junction bases: 12. Per germline, CDR1 SGHDT and CDR2 YYEEEE. This CDR3 contains 16 residues. This chain's CDR3 is CASSLPGQAGSAEAFF. The CDR3 bases are TGTGCCAGCAGCTTGCCCGGACAGGCAGGGAGTGCTGAAGCTTTCTTT.

The gene calls are TRBV27 and TRBJ2-2, with D possibly matching TRBD2 (6 bases). This CDR3 comprises 16 residues. Germline-derived CDR1 and CDR2 are MNHEY and SMNVEV (reference sequence). V lost 7 bases to trimming and J lost 0 bases, with 15 bases between them. CDR3: CASMRRESTNTGELFF. The DNA for the CDR3 is TGTGCCAGCATGAGGAGGGAATCTACGAACACCGGGGAGCTGTTTTTT.

The chain has TRBV4-1 and TRBJ1-4; D is possibly TRBD1 (5 bases). V dropped 1 base and J dropped 5 bases, with 17 bases sitting between them. The germline V gene has CDR1 MGHRA and CDR2 YSYEKL. This CDR3 comprises 17 residues. In DNA, the CDR3 is TGCGCCAGCAGCCAAGCAATTTCGGCAGGGCAAAATGAAAAACTGTTTTTT. Protein product: CASSQAISAGQNEKLFF.

V gene TRBV14 combines with J gene TRBJ2-7, with 12 bases that match TRBD2. Losses at the gene ends were 4 bases for V and 4 bases for J; bases not matched to a gene: 8. Per the germline V gene, CDR1 is SGHDN and CDR2 is FVKESK. The CDR3 extends over 16 amino acids. CDR3 sequence reads: CASSLLAGGPKYEQYF. For the CDR3, the DNA is TGTGCCAGCAGCCTTCTAGCGGGAGGGCCTAAATACGAGCAGTACTTC.

The chain employs TRBV7-9 and TRBJ2-5; no firm D call. Germline lookup yields CDR1 SEHNR and CDR2 FQNEAQ (reference sequence). Between the trimmed V and J ends, which lost 1 base and 5 bases, there was a span of 8 bases. The CDR3 is 13 amino acids. The chain's CDR3 is CASSLGLAETQYF. DNA of the CDR3: TGTGCCAGCAGCTTAGGCTTAGCCGAGACCCAGTACTTC.

V is TRBV4-3 and J is TRBJ1-3; D uncertain. Per germline, CDR1 LGHNA and CDR2 YSLEER. The CDR3 has 15 amino acids. V shed 1 base and J shed 0 bases, with 7 bases lying between them. Written as DNA, the CDR3 is TGCGCCAGCAGCCAAGGAAGAGGCTCTGGAAACACCATATATTTT. Amino acids: CASSQGRGSGNTIYF.

The J gene is TRBJ2-7, the V gene TRBV6-1, with 7 bases that match TRBD2. With 0 bases clipped from V and 3 bases from J, the junction kept 5 bases outside the gene matches. CDR1 and CDR2 (germline): MNHNS, SASEGT. There are 15 residues in the CDR3. The CDR3 is CASSEAGSGGYEQYV. As DNA, the CDR3 is TGTGCCAGCAGTGAAGCCGGCTCGGGAGGCTACGAGCAGTACGTC.

CDR3 nucleotide sequence: TGTGCCAGCAGTACGTCCGGGAGTCTTTACCACAATGAGCAGTTCTTC. It yields the protein CASSTSGSLYHNEQFF. The V call is TRBV7-9, the J call TRBJ2-1; perhaps TRBD2 as D (6 bases). CDR1 is SEHNR, CDR2 FQNEAQ, per germline (reference sequence). V was trimmed by 6 bases and J by 5 bases, leaving 20 bases between them. There are 16 residues in the CDR3.

V is TRBV5-4 and J is TRBJ2-5; 8 positions match TRBD1. The CDR3 sequence is 13 residues long. The germline V gene encodes CDR1 SGHNT and CDR2 YYREEE (reference sequence). V lost 7 bases to trimming and J lost 1 base; unmatched junction nucleotides: 3. The CDR3 nucleotides read TGTGCCAGCCGGACAGGGACCCAAGAGACCCAGTACTTC. It translates to CASRTGTQETQYF.